This is a list of T cell receptor beta chains from one sample in a study of T cell responses to AZD1222 COVID-19 vaccine. Assay used: immunoSEQ multiplex PCR; TCRdb lists only in-frame clones, some missing. Of about 150,000 clones listed, 90% were seen once; the top ten hold 18%. The material sequenced was peripheral blood, taken on day 0 of AZD1222 vaccination. The receptors here all came from an adult in good health. Both conserved end residues are part of each CDR3. Fields, in order: V gene, J gene, CDR3 length, CDR3 protein.

TRBV19	TRBJ1-2	16	CASSYRGATLSYGYTF
TRBV5-4	TRBJ2-2	15	CASSLAGVDTGELFF
TRBV4-1	TRBJ2-1	15	CASSPTGGPFNEQFF
TRBV21-1	TRBJ2-7	16	CASSKVWGNRYYEQYF
TRBV7-6	TRBJ1-6	15	CASSFNADFSSPLHF
TRBV2	TRBJ1-1	16	CASSESHKGMNTEAFF
TRBV3-1/TRBV3-2	TRBJ2-3	14	CASSQVVQGDTQYF
TRBV5-1	TRBJ2-7	11	CASSLTGEQYF
TRBV20-1	TRBJ2-5	17	CSASQQGKPGYQETQYF
TRBV30	TRBJ2-7	12	CAWTQGSYEQYF
TRBV5-1	TRBJ2-4	14	CASSSRSADNIQYF
TRBV3-1/TRBV3-2	TRBJ2-2	16	CASSLRLIANTGELFF
TRBV19	TRBJ1-1	14	CATEERGARTEAFF
TRBV2	TRBJ1-1	15	CASGFSIIFNTEAFF
TRBV7-9	TRBJ1-1	12	CASSSRDSEAFF
TRBV5-1	TRBJ1-1	16	CASSGTGSGGNTEAFF
TRBV6-4	TRBJ1-6	13	CASSDLVGSPLHF
TRBV28	TRBJ1-4	15	CASLGQGGSNEKLFF
TRBV2	TRBJ1-6	16	CASSERPIKVYSPLHF
TRBV15	TRBJ2-3	13	CATSSLASDTQYF
TRBV28	TRBJ1-6	13	CASTRASGGLWSF
TRBV15	TRBJ1-5	17	CATSRPVLTGSAQPQHF
TRBV19	TRBJ1-5	15	CASRAKRVGNQPQHF
TRBV7-8	TRBJ1-5	15	CASSLSKSSNQPQHF
TRBV3-1/TRBV3-2	TRBJ2-7	16	CASSQGDRDFYYEQYF
TRBV28	TRBJ1-2	13	CASSSIRTYGYTF
TRBV2	TRBJ2-2	15	CASSEIQGAFGELFF
TRBV9	TRBJ1-2	15	CASSVAPGAGYGYTF
TRBV10-3	TRBJ1-6	13	CAISESSPTALHF
TRBV12-3/TRBV12-4	TRBJ2-7	12	CASSPTGIEQYF
TRBV2	TRBJ2-7	15	CASSESSGRLYEQYF
TRBV7-2	TRBJ2-7	15	CASSAEWSSGYEQYF
TRBV27	TRBJ1-2	13	CASSWDRVGGYTF
TRBV7-2	TRBJ1-2	13	CASSLDGGPGYTF
TRBV28	TRBJ1-5	14	CASSLPLDSQPQHF
TRBV7-3	TRBJ2-3	14	CASSWAGGTDTQYF
TRBV21-1	TRBJ2-7	15	CASSVSGRQVYEQYF
TRBV3-1/TRBV3-2	TRBJ1-6	16	CASSVTSNSYNSPLHF
TRBV19	TRBJ2-1	14	CASSPRERYNEQFF
TRBV5-4	TRBJ2-1	13	CASSPGGGNEQFF
TRBV25-1	TRBJ1-2	14	CASSNRAGNYGYTF
TRBV7-9	TRBJ1-1	16	CASSLGMAGLNTEAFF
TRBV11-2	TRBJ1-2	13	CASSQTLNYGYTF
TRBV4-1	TRBJ2-5	14	CASSPRQGVETQYF
TRBV19	TRBJ1-6	16	CASSPRDQSYNSPLHF
TRBV19	TRBJ1-4	13	CASKVSGDEKLFF